Each of the 6 T cell receptor beta chains below was sequenced from the same sample in a study of cytomegalovirus exposure and HLA in healthy donors. The PCR made use of 60 Vbeta and 13 Jbeta primers. Sequencing used immunoSEQ multiplex PCR; TCRdb keeps in-frame clones, though not all of them. The top ten clones hold around 2.5% of a sample with 110,000 to 150,000 clones, 70% to 80% of them seen once. Material for sequencing was PBMCs. The receptors were sampled from a woman between 18 and 29 years old in good health and CMV-seropositive.

This clone was seen only once. The rearrangement joins TRBV29-1 to TRBJ1-1; TRBD1 agrees at 7 bases. The CDR3 is 13 residues long. Trimming cost V 6 bases and J 4 bases; bases outside gene matches: 8. Germline V gene data show CDR1 as SQVTM and CDR2 as ANQGSEA. DNA for the CDR3: TGCAGCGTGCGACAGGGACCATCCACTGAAGCTTTCTTT. Residues: CSVRQGPSTEAFF.

V gene TRBV2 combines with J gene TRBJ1-6; D call uncertain. Deletions cut 4 bases from V and 8 bases from J, with 15 bases between. The CDR3 runs 15 residues. Germline loops: CDR1 SNHLY, CDR2 FYNNEI. The CDR3 DNA is TGTGCCAGCAGTGCAGCAGGTCGGGAGGATTCACCCCTCCACTTT. Translated: CASSAAGREDSPLHF.

The rearrangement joins TRBV5-5 to TRBJ2-5; D possibly corresponds to TRBD1 (6 bases). Per germline, CDR1 SGHKS and CDR2 YYEKEE (reference sequence). The CDR3 is 14 amino acids. The V and J ends lost 5 bases and 1 base respectively, with 12 bases between them. As DNA, the CDR3 is TGTGCCAGCAGTCTAAACAGGGCCCAAGAGACCCAGTACTTC. It specifies CASSLNRAQETQYF.

This chain connects TRBV20-1 to TRBJ1-1; the D is unclear. Trimming took off 0 bases at V and 6 bases at J, with 5 bases between the two ends. This CDR3 has 11 amino acids. From germline, CDR1 is DFQATT and CDR2 SNEGSKA (reference sequence). The CDR3: CSARDWPEAFF. Here the CDR3 DNA reads TGCAGTGCTAGAGATTGGCCTGAAGCTTTCTTT.

The chain combines TRBV5-1 with TRBJ2-1, with 7 bases matching TRBD2. Unmatched junction bases numbered 9, after V lost 5 bases and J lost 7 bases. Looked up from germline, CDR1 is SGHRS and CDR2 is YFSETQ. The CDR3 contains 14 residues. In DNA, the CDR3 is TGCGCCAGCAGTCCCTCCGGGGGGATAAATGAGCAGTTCTTC. Residues: CASSPSGGINEQFF. The entire variable domain, with the rest obtained from reference TRBV5-1 and TRBJ2-1, is as follows: KAGVTQTPRYLIKTRGQQVTLSCSPISGHRSVSWYQQTPGQGLQFLFEYFSETQRNKGNFPGRFSGRQFSNSRSEMNVSTLELGDSALYLCASSPSGGINEQFFGPGTRLTVL.

This clone was observed a handful of times. The rearrangement joins TRBV10-1 to TRBJ2-2, with no clear D. V shed 2 bases and J shed 4 bases, with 5 bases lying between them. The CDR3 covers 13 residues. Germline CDR1 WNHNN, CDR2 SYGVQD (reference sequence). CDR3: CASSETSTGELFF. In nucleotides, the CDR3 is TGCGCCAGCAGTGAGACATCCACCGGGGAGCTGTTTTTT.